Following are 12 T cell receptor beta chains from one sample sequenced in a study of blood T cells in healthy people across ages. Next came a second PCR, run for about 7 to 12 cycles, which used a sample-barcoded 5' primer along with a J-beta primer mix. From the 5' RACE reads, TCRdb called clonotypes with MiXCR, one entry per CDR3 protein. The sample records 1 million to 1.2 million distinct CDR3 sequences, 35% to 40% being singletons. Sequenced sample: blood. These receptor sequences come from a man younger than 35 in good health.

The rearrangement joins TRBV10-3 to TRBJ2-6; D unresolved. The CDR3 runs to 18 residues. Germline V gives CDR1 ENHRY, CDR2 SYGVKD. V dropped 7 bases and J dropped 1 base, with 20 bases sitting between them. The CDR3: CAINDEPSGNSGANVLTF. Here the CDR3 DNA reads TGTGCCATCAACGACGAGCCTTCTGGGAATTCTGGGGCCAACGTCCTGACTTTC.

This chain joins TRBV5-1 and TRBJ1-2; no clear D gene. V dropped 1 base and J dropped 6 bases, with 7 bases sitting between them. CDR1 and CDR2 (germline): SGHRS, YFSETQ. The CDR3 extends over 12 amino acids. CDR3 protein: CASSLLDHGYTF. CDR3 nucleotides: TGCGCCAGCAGCTTGTTGGACCATGGCTACACCTTC. The complete variable domain, with remaining parts taken from reference TRBV5-1 and TRBJ1-2, reads KAGVTQTPRYLIKTRGQQVTLSCSPISGHRSVSWYQQTPGQGLQFLFEYFSETQRNKGNFPGRFSGRQFSNSRSEMNVSTLELGDSALYLCASSLLDHGYTFGSGTRLTVV.

The chain employs TRBV5-1 and TRBJ2-2, with D uncertain. This CDR3 region has 15 residues. V was clipped by 3 bases and J by 3 bases, with 12 bases between them. CDR1 and CDR2 (germline): SGHRS, YFSETQ. CDR3 protein: CASSWRSQDTGELFF. In DNA form, the CDR3 reads TGCGCCAGCAGCTGGCGCAGTCAGGACACCGGGGAGCTGTTTTTT.

V and J are TRBV6-6 and TRBJ1-6; D is undetermined. Germline CDR1 reads MNHNY; CDR2 reads SVGAGI (reference sequence). The CDR3 is made up of 16 amino acids. The ends were cut back, 3 bases at V and 9 bases at J, with 18 bases in the middle. CDR3 coding DNA: TGTGCCAGCAGTTATTCTGACGGGCCTATCGGTTCACCCCTCCACTTT. This sequence encodes CASSYSDGPIGSPLHF.

This clonotype has more than one count but fewer than ten. The chain joins TRBV4-2 to TRBJ2-3; D possibly uses TRBD1 or TRBD2 (5 bases each). CDR3 length equals 17 residues. Trimming cost V 4 bases and J 0 bases, with 17 bases left between them. Germline V gives CDR1 LGHNA, CDR2 YNFKEQ. In nucleotides, the CDR3 is TGTGCCAGCAGCCTCCGAACGGGGCCTGCTAGCACAGATACGCAGTATTTT. It is translated as CASSLRTGPASTDTQYF.

With respect to this clonotype: A read error may produce the germline difference seen at one junction end. This chain connects TRBV6-1 to TRBJ1-6, with 11 bases aligning to TRBD1. Germline assignment: CDR1 MNHNS and CDR2 SASEGT. The CDR3 contains 14 residues. The CDR3 loop reads CASSGDRGNSPLHF. CDR3 bases: TGTGCTAGCAGTGGGGACAGGGGGAATTCACCCCTCCACTTT.

The rearrangement links TRBV28 to TRBJ2-7; TRBD2 agrees at 9 bases. V shed 6 bases and J 4 bases; nucleotides not matched to a gene: 10. Germline loops: CDR1 MDHEN, CDR2 SYDVKM. CDR3 length: 15 residues. CDR3 DNA: TGTGCCAGCAGCCAGGGGACTAGCATTTCGTACGAGCAGTACTTC. Its protein product is CASSQGTSISYEQYF.

With respect to this clonotype: Germline and junction disagree at one end, which may indicate a read error. The chain employs TRBV6-4 and TRBJ2-1, with D possibly TRBD2 on 6 matching bases. The end of the DNA is better explained by TRBJ2-7, so the J call may be wrong. The CDR3 has 17 residues. CDR1 MRHNA and CDR2 SNTAGT come from the germline V gene. The CDR3 is CASSARSGMSSYNEQYF. As DNA, the CDR3 is TGTGCTAGCAGTGCCCGTAGCGGCATGAGCTCCTACAATGAGCAGTACTTC.

V gene TRBV9 combines with J gene TRBJ2-1; 7 positions agree with TRBD2. Germline loops: CDR1 SGDLS, CDR2 YYNGEE. The CDR3 contains 15 residues. Trimming removed 4 bases from V and 7 bases from J; junction bases left unmatched: 11. The chain's CDR3 is CASSPPGLVWNEQFF. The CDR3, as DNA: TGTGCCAGCAGCCCCCCAGGACTAGTTTGGAATGAGCAGTTCTTC. The variable domain in full, with the rest retrieved from reference TRBV9 and TRBJ2-1, is DSGVTQTPKHLITATGQRVTLRCSPRSGDLSVYWYQQSLDQGLQFLIQYYNGEERAKGNILERFSAQQFPDLHSELNLSSLELGDSALYFCASSPPGLVWNEQFFGPGTRLTVL.

This clonotype turned up a few times. The chain joins TRBV6-1 to TRBJ2-7, with D perhaps assigned TRBD1 or TRBD2 (6 bases each). V was clipped by 8 bases and J by 5 bases, with 16 bases between them. CDR3 length: 13 residues. Germline lookup yields CDR1 MNHNS and CDR2 SASEGT. CDR3 bases: TGTGCCAGCTCAGGGGTCGGACTACACGAGCAGTACTTC. This translates into CASSGVGLHEQYF.

The CDR3 reads CASSGGTGGFQPQHF. CDR3 DNA: TGTGCCAGCAGTGGGGGGACAGGGGGATTTCAGCCCCAGCATTTT. The chain combines TRBV2 with TRBJ1-5; TRBD1 matches at 11 bases. This CDR3 comprises 15 residues. Germline CDR1 SNHLY, CDR2 FYNNEI. The ends lost 4 bases at V and 6 bases at J; junction bases unmatched: 5.

This clonotype was observed at least ten times. The gene calls are TRBV27 and TRBJ2-3; 7 bases are a match to TRBD1. J lost 5 bases, V lost 9 bases, and 14 bases had no gene match. CDR3 size: 15 residues. Germline loops: CDR1 MNHEY, CDR2 SMNVEV (reference sequence). The CDR3 bases are TGTGCCAGTAGGGAGACAGGGAAATCGGTAGATACGCAGTATTTT. This gives the protein CASRETGKSVDTQYF.